Each of the 31 T cell receptor beta chains below was sequenced from the same sample in a study of ipilimumab plus nivolumab after autologous stem cell transplantation. Repertoires were generated with immunoSEQ multiplex PCR, while TCRdb's copy carries only in-frame clones and drops some. This table holds 43,000 or so clones, around nine tenths found once. Source: PBMCs, taken in a trial of ipilimumab plus nivolumab as post-transplant consolidation. The source is a male donor with multiple myeloma.

The CDR3 nucleotides read TGTGCCAGTAGTATGCACAGGGAAGAATGGCCCCAGCATTTT. This codes for CASSMHREEWPQHF. The chain recombines TRBV19 with TRBJ1-5; possible D gene TRBD1, 6 bases. V lost 3 bases and J lost 9, with 15 bases in between. CDR3 size: 14 residues. CDR1 LNHDA and CDR2 SQIVND come from the germline V gene (reference sequence).

This chain joins TRBV7-6 and TRBJ2-2; TRBD1 agrees at 8 bases. CDR1 is SGHVS and CDR2 is FNYEAQ in the germline V gene. The CDR3 spans 15 residues. Losses at the gene ends were 5 bases for V and 1 base for J; bases not matched to a gene: 3. The CDR3 DNA sequence: TGTGCCAGCAGCCCCACAGGGGGGAACACCGGGGAGCTGTTTTTT. Translated, it gives CASSPTGGNTGELFF.

There are a few counts of this clone. The rearrangement joins TRBV7-2 to TRBJ1-6; 10 nucleotides match TRBD1. The J segment lost 2 bases and the V segment lost 2 bases, leaving 3 bases of the junction unmatched. The CDR3 runs 17 residues. Germline CDR1 is SGHTA and CDR2 is FQGNSA. CDR3 bases: TGTGCCAGCAGCTTAATTGGACAGGGGGCCTATAATTCACCCCTCCACTTT. Translation gives CASSLIGQGAYNSPLHF.

This chain links TRBV30 with TRBJ1-5; a possible D gene is TRBD1 (5 bases). V lost 0 bases and J 3 bases, leaving 9 bases between the germline ends. Germline-derived CDR1 and CDR2 are GTSNPN and SVGIG (reference sequence). The CDR3 sequence is 14 residues long. The CDR3 nucleotides are TGTGCCTGGAGTGTACAAGGGACCAATCAGCCCCAGCATTTT. Its translation: CAWSVQGTNQPQHF.

This chain connects TRBV7-2 to TRBJ1-2; no reliable D call. Germline CDR1 is SGHTA and CDR2 is FQGNSA. V lost 1 base and J lost 2, with 8 bases in between. This CDR3 is built from 14 residues. CDR3 coding DNA: TGTGCCAGCAGCTTAGGGAGGGCCAACTATGGCTACACCTTC. Translating it yields CASSLGRANYGYTF.

This sequence joins TRBV7-6 and TRBJ2-5; no reliable D call. V was shortened by 0 bases and J by 10 bases, with 18 bases between the two germline ends. The CDR3 runs to 15 residues. The germline V gene encodes CDR1 SGHVS and CDR2 FNYEAQ. The CDR3 is CASSLAGPPYVVQYF. The CDR3 nucleotides read TGTGCCAGCAGCTTAGCAGGGCCCCCCTACGTGGTCCAGTACTTC.

The sample holds one count of this clone. This rearrangement joins TRBV9 to TRBJ1-6; 9 nucleotides line up with TRBD1. Germline CDR1 SGDLS, CDR2 YYNGEE. V shed 0 bases and J 10 bases; nucleotides not matched to a gene: 8. The CDR3 runs 16 residues. CDR3 nucleotide sequence: TGTGCCAGCAGCGTAGCCGGGACAGGGCTTCAATCACCCCTCCACTTT. Translated, it gives CASSVAGTGLQSPLHF.

The V gene is TRBV7-2, the J gene TRBJ2-1; D is unclear. Trimming pared 5 bases from V and 4 bases from J, leaving 6 bases between. Germline V gives CDR1 SGHTA, CDR2 FQGNSA. This CDR3 spans 12 amino acids. The CDR3 bases are TGTGCCAGCAGCCTCCCGTACAATGAGCAGTTCTTC. Translation: CASSLPYNEQFF.

The chain uses TRBV7-9 and TRBJ2-1; the D is unclear. The CDR3 covers 15 residues. Germline lookup yields CDR1 SEHNR and CDR2 FQNEAQ (reference sequence). V lost 0 bases to trimming and J lost 4 bases, with 10 bases between them. The CDR3 spells CASSLAGLRYNEQFF. In DNA, the CDR3 is TGTGCCAGCAGCTTAGCTGGCTTGAGATACAATGAGCAGTTCTTC. The whole variable domain, remainder taken from reference TRBV7-9 and TRBJ2-1, is DTGVSQNPRHKITKRGQNVTFRCDPISEHNRLYWYRQTLGQGPEFLTYFQNEAQLEKSRLLSDRFSAERPKGSFSTLEIQRTEQGDSAMYLCASSLAGLRYNEQFFGPGTRLTVL.

The chain joins TRBV19 to TRBJ2-1; 10 bases match TRBD2. The CDR3 spans 14 residues. Germline V gene data show CDR1 as LNHDA and CDR2 as SQIVND (reference sequence). V was clipped by 10 bases and J by 3 bases; unmatched bases: 6. The CDR3 sequence: CATIAGGSYNEQFF. The CDR3 nucleotides read TGTGCCACAATAGCGGGGGGCAGCTACAATGAGCAGTTCTTC.

The chain joins TRBV5-1 to TRBJ2-2; TRBD1 might be the D (6 bases). The V and J ends lost 4 bases and 6 bases respectively, with 16 bases between them. Germline values: CDR1 SGHRS, CDR2 YFSETQ. The CDR3 contains 15 residues. CDR3 DNA: TGCGCCAGCAGCAAACTCCCAGGGGATCCCGGGGAGCTGTTTTTT. This gives the protein CASSKLPGDPGELFF.

The chain has TRBV5-8 and TRBJ1-1; 9 nucleotides agree with TRBD1. In germline, CDR1 is SGHTS, CDR2 YDEGEE. CDR3 length equals 15 residues. The ends lost 3 bases at V and 5 bases at J; junction bases unmatched: 8. CDR3 DNA: TGTGCCAGCAGCTGGGGGGGCGGACAGGGGACTGAAGCTTTCTTT. It codes for CASSWGGGQGTEAFF.

The V and J genes are TRBV19 and TRBJ1-2; TRBD1 might be the D (5 bases). The germline gives CDR1 LNHDA, CDR2 SQIVND (reference sequence). Trimming removed 1 base from V and 6 bases from J, with 6 bases in between. This CDR3 is built from 12 residues. CDR3 nucleotides: TGTGCCAGTAGTATAGGAGGGGATGGCTACACCTTC. It translates to CASSIGGDGYTF.

V is TRBV15 and J is TRBJ2-7; the match to TRBD1 covers 9 bases. Germline CDR1 LNHNV, CDR2 YYDKDF (reference sequence). The CDR3 loop spans 15 amino acids. V dropped 3 bases and J dropped 2; count of bases not matched to a gene: 5. The DNA of the CDR3 is TGTGCCACCAGCAGCAGACAGGGGGGCCCCTACGAGCAGTACTTC. Its protein product is CATSSRQGGPYEQYF.

This chain links TRBV4-2 with TRBJ1-4, with 8 bases fitting TRBD1. Germline CDR1 reads LGHNA; CDR2 reads YNFKEQ. V shed 5 bases and J 8 bases; nucleotides not matched to a gene: 16. The CDR3 totals 17 residues. Here the CDR3 reads CASSDTRVDRGGEKLFF. For the CDR3, the DNA is TGTGCCAGCAGCGATACAAGGGTCGACAGGGGAGGAGAAAAACTGTTTTTT.

The chain has TRBV11-2 and TRBJ1-2; maybe TRBD1 (6 bases). The germline V gene encodes CDR1 SGHAT and CDR2 FQNNGV. The CDR3 extends over 13 amino acids. V was trimmed by 3 bases and J by 3 bases, leaving 8 bases between them. CDR3 in DNA: TGTGCCAGCAGCTTCGGACAGCACTATGGCTACACCTTC. Encoded protein: CASSFGQHYGYTF.

The chain has TRBV19 and TRBJ2-7, with D possibly TRBD2 on 6 matching bases. The CDR3 runs to 13 residues. Trimming stripped 6 bases from V and 6 bases from J, with 15 bases between. Germline V gives CDR1 LNHDA, CDR2 SQIVND (reference sequence). As DNA, the CDR3 is TGTGCCAGTAGCCAGGGACTCCGCGCCGAGCAGTACTTC. Amino acids: CASSQGLRAEQYF.

This sequence joins TRBV5-8 and TRBJ1-1; possible D gene TRBD1, 5 bases. V shed 0 bases and J shed 3 bases, with 6 bases lying between them. This CDR3 region has 13 residues. CDR1 SGHTS and CDR2 YDEGEE come from the germline V gene. The CDR3 spells CASSLGGDTEAFF. The CDR3 nucleotides read TGTGCCAGCAGCTTGGGAGGGGACACTGAAGCTTTCTTT.

The chain combines TRBV6-4 with TRBJ2-3, with 11 positions matching TRBD2. Germline V gene sequence: CDR1 MRHNA, CDR2 SNTAGT. After removal of 3 bases from V and 0 bases from J, the junction contained 11 bases not matched to a gene. This CDR3 comprises 19 residues. CDR3 sequence (DNA): TGTGCCAGCAGTGAAACTGAGACTAGCGGGGCCACTAGCACAGATACGCAGTATTTT. Amino acid sequence: CASSETETSGATSTDTQYF.

As DNA, the CDR3 is TGTGCCAGCAGCGTATGGACTAGCGCAGACAATGAGCAGTTCTTC. As protein: CASSVWTSADNEQFF. The chain is built from TRBV27 and TRBJ2-1; 9 nucleotides match TRBD2. Germline lookup yields CDR1 MNHEY and CDR2 SMNVEV (reference sequence). Losses at the gene ends were 6 bases for V and 5 bases for J; bases not matched to a gene: 8. The CDR3 spans 15 residues.

V usage is TRBV5-1 and J usage is TRBJ2-3; D is uncertain. Germline V gene sequence: CDR1 SGHRS, CDR2 YFSETQ. Deletions cut 1 base from V and 1 base from J, with 13 bases between. The CDR3 extends over 16 amino acids. The CDR3 loop reads CASSLNPGHGTDTQYF. CDR3 bases: TGCGCCAGCAGCTTGAATCCGGGCCACGGCACAGATACGCAGTATTTT.

The CDR3 loop is CASILGAGREAFF. DNA for the CDR3: TGTGCCAGCATCCTTGGGGCGGGGAGGGAAGCTTTCTTT. The chain joins TRBV28 to TRBJ1-1; D is possibly TRBD1 (5 bases). Trimming took off 7 bases at V and 8 bases at J, with 17 bases between the two ends. Per the germline V gene, CDR1 is MDHEN and CDR2 is SYDVKM. The CDR3 spans 13 residues. Together with reference TRBV28 and TRBJ1-1, the CDR3 gives the full variable domain: DVKVTQSSRYLVKRTGEKVFLECVQDMDHENMFWYRQDPGLGLRLIYFSYDVKMKEKGDIPEGYSVSREKKERFSLILESASTNQTSMYLCASILGAGREAFFGQGTRLTVV.

This sequence joins TRBV5-4 and TRBJ2-5; 9 bases are a match to TRBD1. In germline, CDR1 is SGHNT, CDR2 YYREEE (reference sequence). The J segment lost 4 bases and the V segment lost 0 bases, leaving 4 bases of the junction unmatched. CDR3 length: 15 residues. Written as DNA, the CDR3 is TGTGCCAGCAGCTTGGGACAGGGGGAAGGAGAGACCCAGTACTTC. This gives the protein CASSLGQGEGETQYF.

J is TRBJ2-7 and V is TRBV6-1, with D hard to call. CDR3 length: 15 residues. CDR1 is MNHNS and CDR2 is SASEGT in the germline V gene. V lost 2 bases, J lost 2 bases, and 13 bases lay in between. CDR3 sequence: CASSERLGTPYEQYF. As DNA, the CDR3 is TGTGCCAGCAGTGAACGCCTGGGAACCCCCTACGAGCAGTACTTC.

The chain joins TRBV6-5 to TRBJ2-7, with D possibly matching TRBD2 (5 bases). The germline CDR1 and CDR2 sequences are MNHEY and SVGAGI. V was pared by 6 bases and J by 6 bases, with 15 bases between. The CDR3 spans 13 residues. This chain's CDR3 is CASRRLSGGEQYF. Here the CDR3 DNA reads TGTGCCAGCAGGAGACTCAGCGGTGGCGAGCAGTACTTC.

The V call is TRBV27, the J call TRBJ2-1, with D possibly matching TRBD2 (6 bases). The germline gives CDR1 MNHEY, CDR2 SMNVEV (reference sequence). This CDR3 is 15 amino acids long. Trimming left V 3 bases short and J 0 bases short, with 9 bases between. DNA for the CDR3: TGTGCCAGCAGTTTTGTGGGAGGCTCCTACAATGAGCAGTTCTTC. This encodes CASSFVGGSYNEQFF.

J is TRBJ2-7 and V is TRBV18; 11 nucleotides match TRBD1. Germline V gene data show CDR1 as KGHSH and CDR2 as LQKENI. V dropped 3 bases and J dropped 7; count of bases not matched to a gene: 5. The CDR3 loop spans 14 amino acids. The CDR3 sequence is CASSPGQGVEEQYF. CDR3 DNA sequence: TGTGCCAGCTCACCGGGACAGGGGGTTGAGGAGCAGTACTTC.

V gene TRBV6-5 combines with J gene TRBJ2-5; TRBD1 agrees at 9 bases. The J call may be incorrect, as the DNA end agrees better with TRBJ2-7. The germline CDR1 and CDR2 sequences are MNHEY and SVGAGI. This CDR3 region has 16 residues. CDR3 in DNA: TGTGCCAGCAGTTACGCGAAGGGACAGGGAAGCTACGAGCAGTACTTC. It encodes CASSYAKGQGSYEQYF.

This chain connects TRBV19 to TRBJ2-7; no clear D. CDR3 length: 11 residues. The germline V gene encodes CDR1 LNHDA and CDR2 SQIVND (reference sequence). Trimming stripped 3 bases from V and 5 bases from J, with 5 bases between. The CDR3 reads CASSISHEQYF. The CDR3 region has the DNA TGTGCCAGTAGTATTTCCCACGAGCAGTACTTC.

This CDR3 reads CAWSVKGARNGYTF. The CDR3, as DNA: TGTGCCTGGAGTGTAAAGGGGGCGCGTAATGGCTACACCTTC. The gene calls are TRBV30 and TRBJ1-2; 7 nucleotides agree with TRBD1. Germline-derived CDR1 and CDR2 are GTSNPN and SVGIG (reference sequence). With 0 bases clipped from V and 6 bases from J, the junction kept 7 bases outside the gene matches. The length of the CDR3 is 14 residues.

There are a few counts of this clone. V usage is TRBV6-6 and J usage is TRBJ1-2; TRBD1 matches 9 bases. V was clipped by 2 bases and J by 0 bases; unmatched bases: 4. CDR3 length: 16 amino acids. The germline CDR1 and CDR2 sequences are MNHNY and SVGAGI (reference sequence). The CDR3 DNA sequence: TGTGCCAGCAGTTACGGGACAGGGAGAGCTAACTATGGCTACACCTTC. Its translation: CASSYGTGRANYGYTF.